A selection of T cell receptor beta chains follows, all from one sample in a study of metastatic and nonmetastatic thyroid tumors. From the PCR reads, TCRdb re-called clones with MiXCR. The table has 42,000 or so clones, 18% seen once. The sequencing sample was made of tumor tissue. The receptor source for this set is a female donor with papillary thyroid cancer or a benign thyroid nodule (not recorded which). Some clones in this sample may be carry-over from other donors' samples. CDR3s include the opening cysteine and the closing phenylalanine or tryptophan. D genes are given only for firm matches. Clone size appears in some rows only: once, few, many, or a class for an expanded clone.

d_gene,v_gene,j_gene,abundance,CDR3aa,CDR3nt
.,TRBV7-9,TRBJ1-2,many,CASSPQIGYGYTF,TGTGCCAGCAGCCCGCAGATTGGTTATGGCTACACCTTC
.,TRBV7-6,TRBJ2-5,.,CASSLTASRPLETQYF,TGTGCCAGCAGCTTAACGGCGTCCCGCCCGTTGGAGACCCAGTACTTC
.,TRBV6-1,TRBJ1-3,few,CASRAQVSGNTIYF,TGTGCCAGCAGAGCACAGGTCTCTGGAAACACCATATATTTT
TRBD2,TRBV20-1,TRBJ2-1,many,CSARGGTSGGDEQFF,TGCAGTGCTAGAGGTGGGACTAGCGGGGGGGATGAGCAGTTCTTC
.,TRBV12-3/TRBV12-4,TRBJ2-5,many,CASRRTQNKETQYF,TGTGCCAGCAGAAGGACACAAAACAAAGAGACCCAGTACTTC
.,TRBV10-2,TRBJ1-6,few,CASSEIAGGVNSPLHF,TGCGCCAGCAGTGAGATTGCGGGGGGAGTTAATTCACCCCTCCACTTT
.,TRBV2,TRBJ2-7,many,CASSALVGSYEQYF,TGTGCCAGCAGCGCCTTGGTGGGTTCCTACGAGCAGTACTTC
TRBD1,TRBV5-8,TRBJ1-5,many,CASNIRGGSSNQPQHF,TGTGCCAGCAACATCCGAGGGGGCTCTAGCAATCAGCCCCAGCATTTT
.,TRBV28,TRBJ2-7,many,CASSFGSTYEQYF,TGTGCCAGCAGTTTCGGCAGCACCTACGAGCAGTACTTC
TRBD1,TRBV4-2,TRBJ1-1,.,CASRPRGLGLGDTEAFF,TGTGCCAGCAGGCCCAGGGGGCTCGGTCTTGGGGACACTGAAGCTTTCTTT